This TCR beta chain was sequenced in a study of blood T cell repertoires in COVID-19 (dated by TCRdb to the early 2020s). Notes on the research overall: Samples covering the acute and convalescent phases of COVID-19 were provided by collaborators in the United States, Italy and Spain. The material from the prospective study consisted of cDNA or gDNA derived from T cells, B-cell-depleted T cells, or PBMCs. Deeply sampled blood TCRbeta repertoires from subjects exposed to, actively infected with, or recovered from COVID-19 were included in the dataset. The repertoires were released in a freely available public database intended as a resource for research on the immune response to SARS-CoV-2. The samples were drawn from the first 160 participants of the ongoing ImmuneRACE study and from 950 to 1,500 subjects provided by 6 global collaborators. Sample metadata almost always included a de-identified subject ID, COVID-19 status, age in years and sex. Where HLA class I and class II types were available, the types were taken from metadata supplied by the sample provider, not from assay-based typing.

Collaborating institutions collected whole blood in K2EDTA tubes following their own protocols. For TCRbeta analysis, collaborators shipped samples in one of three forms: frozen whole blood, isolated PBMCs, or DNA extracted from either of those sample types. TCRbeta CDR3 regions were amplified from genomic DNA by means of the immunoSEQ Assay, a bias-controlled multiplex PCR. For the original study's pipeline: Within the assay, amplification of reference gene primers was used to estimate how many nucleated cells each sample contained. To quantify the absolute abundance of each unique TCRbeta CDR3 rearrangement, sequence reads were collapsed and filtered. For each sample, productive Simpson clonality was calculated as the square root of Simpson's diversity index across productive rearrangements. The table was pulled from immuneACCESS by TCRdb, which kept in-frame rearrangements only. Such tables lose some clones; where checked, under half of the loss comes from unresolved V genes, and the rest has no known cause. The DNA was the basis for D and trimming; V, J and clone size are from that table. The sample contains roughly 300,000 clones, approximately 85% of them found a single time. The ten largest clones take up 7.2% of the sample.

The sample holds a few counts of this clone. The specificity of this receptor is unknown. No clone much larger than this one lies a single base away; base qualities are absent. The CDR3, from cysteine to phenylalanine, totals 15 residues. The retained sequence is limited to the CDR3, 45 bases, with the frame set at the first base. Taken from the germline V gene, the CDR1 and CDR2 loops are MNHEY and SVGAGI. V is reduced by 6 bases and J by 8 bases, leaving a spacing of 22 bases between them. Overall results and qualifications from the work: The amount of clinical and demographic metadata varied by source and participant and was provided uncurated.

The chain uses TRBV6-5 and TRBJ1-2; perhaps TRBD1 is the D gene, with 6 bases matching. The sequence came from a human donor in a cohort sampled during active COVID-19. Sequencing used peripheral blood. The CDR3 here reads CASSLKERPGVGYTF. The DNA sequence is given as TGTGCCAGCAGCTTAAAAGAGCGACCAGGGGTCGGCTACACCTTC.